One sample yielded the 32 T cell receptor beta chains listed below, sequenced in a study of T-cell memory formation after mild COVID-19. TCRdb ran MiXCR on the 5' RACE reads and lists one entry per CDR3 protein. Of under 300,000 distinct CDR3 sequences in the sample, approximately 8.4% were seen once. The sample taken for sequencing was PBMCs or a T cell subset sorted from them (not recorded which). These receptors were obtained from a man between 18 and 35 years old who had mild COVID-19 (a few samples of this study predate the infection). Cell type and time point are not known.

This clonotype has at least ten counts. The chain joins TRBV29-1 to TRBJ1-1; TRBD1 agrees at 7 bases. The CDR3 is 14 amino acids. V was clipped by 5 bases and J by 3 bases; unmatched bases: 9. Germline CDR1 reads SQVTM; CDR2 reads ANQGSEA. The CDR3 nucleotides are TGCAGCGTTTTGTTAAGGGGGCTTGACACTGAAGCTTTCTTT. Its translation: CSVLLRGLDTEAFF.

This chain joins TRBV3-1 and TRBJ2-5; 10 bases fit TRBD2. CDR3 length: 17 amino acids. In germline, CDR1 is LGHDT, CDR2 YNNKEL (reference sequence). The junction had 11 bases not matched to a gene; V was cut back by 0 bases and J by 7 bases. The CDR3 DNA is TGTGCCAGCAGCCAAGATGGAAAGCGGGGGGGCCTCGGGACCCAGTACTTC. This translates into CASSQDGKRGGLGTQYF.

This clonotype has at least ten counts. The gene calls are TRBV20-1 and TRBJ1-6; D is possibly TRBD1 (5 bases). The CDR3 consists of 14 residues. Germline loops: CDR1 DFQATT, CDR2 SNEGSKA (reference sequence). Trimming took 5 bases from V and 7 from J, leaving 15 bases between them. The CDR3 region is CSARGTPGNSPLHF. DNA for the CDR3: TGCAGTGCTCGAGGGACCCCCGGGAATTCACCCCTCCACTTT.

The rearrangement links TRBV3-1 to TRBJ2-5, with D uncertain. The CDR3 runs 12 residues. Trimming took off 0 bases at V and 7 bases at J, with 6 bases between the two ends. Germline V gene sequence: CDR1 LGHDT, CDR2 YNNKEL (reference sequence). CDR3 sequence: CASSQERPTQYF. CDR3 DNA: TGTGCCAGCAGCCAAGAACGTCCGACCCAGTACTTC.

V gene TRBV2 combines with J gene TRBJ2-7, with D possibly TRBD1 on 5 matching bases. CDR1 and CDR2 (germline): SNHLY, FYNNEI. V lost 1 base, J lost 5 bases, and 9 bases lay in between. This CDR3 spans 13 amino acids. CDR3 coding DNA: TGTGCCAGCAGTGAAGACAGGTGGGACGAGCAGTACTTC. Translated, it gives CASSEDRWDEQYF.

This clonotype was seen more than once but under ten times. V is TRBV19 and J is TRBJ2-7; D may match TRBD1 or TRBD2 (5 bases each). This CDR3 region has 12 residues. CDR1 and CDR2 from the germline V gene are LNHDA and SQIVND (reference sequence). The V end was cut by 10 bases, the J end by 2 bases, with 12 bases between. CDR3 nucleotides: TGTGCCACCGCCGGGGCTCCCTACGAGCAGTACTTC. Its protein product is CATAGAPYEQYF.

CDR3 in amino acids: CASSQIAGQGIPGANVLTF. The CDR3 nucleotides read TGCGCCAGCAGCCAAATTGCGGGACAGGGGATCCCCGGGGCCAACGTCCTGACTTTC. This chain links TRBV4-3 with TRBJ2-6; TRBD1 matches at 10 bases. CDR1 is LGHNA, CDR2 YSLEER, per germline. The V gene end was trimmed by 2 bases and the J gene end by 4 bases; junction bases not matched to a gene: 11. The CDR3 contains 19 residues.

The CDR3 loop reads CSARGGRREKLFF. The CDR3 nucleotides read TGCAGTGCTAGAGGAGGGAGGAGAGAAAAACTGTTTTTT. The V and J genes are TRBV20-1 and TRBJ1-4; D ambiguous. Germline V gene data show CDR1 as DFQATT and CDR2 as SNEGSKA (reference sequence). Trimming shortened V by 1 base and J by 8 bases, and 11 bases separated the two germline ends. This CDR3 comprises 13 residues.

The DNA for the CDR3 is TGTGCCAGCCGGGACAGGAGGTACCAAGAGACCCAGTACTTC. It specifies CASRDRRYQETQYF. This chain connects TRBV27 to TRBJ2-5; TRBD1 matches at 8 bases. Looked up from germline, CDR1 is MNHEY and CDR2 is SMNVEV (reference sequence). Trimming removed 8 bases from V and 0 bases from J; junction bases left unmatched: 5. This CDR3 region has 14 residues.

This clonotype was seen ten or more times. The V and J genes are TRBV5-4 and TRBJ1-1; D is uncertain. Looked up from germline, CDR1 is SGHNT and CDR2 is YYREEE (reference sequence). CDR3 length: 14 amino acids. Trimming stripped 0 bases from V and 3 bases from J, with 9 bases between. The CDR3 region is CASSLEKGYTEAFF. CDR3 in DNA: TGTGCCAGCAGCTTGGAGAAAGGGTACACTGAAGCTTTCTTT.

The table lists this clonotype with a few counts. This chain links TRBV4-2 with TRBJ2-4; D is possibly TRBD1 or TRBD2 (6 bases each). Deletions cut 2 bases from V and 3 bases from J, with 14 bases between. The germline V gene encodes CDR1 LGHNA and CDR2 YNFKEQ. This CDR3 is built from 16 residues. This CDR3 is CASSQLGGDGKNIQYF. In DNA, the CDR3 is TGTGCCAGCAGCCAACTCGGGGGCGACGGCAAAAACATTCAGTACTTC.

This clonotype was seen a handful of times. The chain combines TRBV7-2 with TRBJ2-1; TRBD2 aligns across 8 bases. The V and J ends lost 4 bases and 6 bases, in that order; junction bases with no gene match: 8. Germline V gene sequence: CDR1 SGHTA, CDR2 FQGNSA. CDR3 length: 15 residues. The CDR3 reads CASSYAGGGRNEQFF. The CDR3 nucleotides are TGTGCCAGCAGCTATGCGGGGGGCGGACGCAATGAGCAGTTCTTC.

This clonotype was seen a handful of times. DNA for the CDR3: TGCAGTGCGCCGACTAGCGGGACCTCGAACACCGGGGAGCTGTTTTTT. Translated: CSAPTSGTSNTGELFF. The V call is TRBV20-1, the J call TRBJ2-2; 11 bases match TRBD2. Germline CDR1 reads DFQATT; CDR2 reads SNEGSKA (reference sequence). The V and J ends lost 6 bases and 0 bases, in that order; junction bases with no gene match: 6. This CDR3 is built from 16 residues.

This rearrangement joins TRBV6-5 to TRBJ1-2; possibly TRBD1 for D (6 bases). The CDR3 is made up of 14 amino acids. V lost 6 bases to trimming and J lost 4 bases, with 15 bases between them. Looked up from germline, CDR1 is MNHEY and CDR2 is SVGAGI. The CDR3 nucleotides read TGTGCCAGCAGAGAGTTGGGGGGCATCTATGGCTACACCTTC. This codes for CASRELGGIYGYTF.

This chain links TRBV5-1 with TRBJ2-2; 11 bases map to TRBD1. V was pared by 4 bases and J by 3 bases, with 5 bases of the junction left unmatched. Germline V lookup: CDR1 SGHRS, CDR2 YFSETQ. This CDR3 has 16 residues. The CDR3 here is CASSRTGGEDTGELFF. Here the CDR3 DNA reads TGCGCCAGCAGCCGGACAGGGGGCGAAGACACCGGGGAGCTGTTTTTT. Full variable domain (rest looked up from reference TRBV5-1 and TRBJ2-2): KAGVTQTPRYLIKTRGQQVTLSCSPISGHRSVSWYQQTPGQGLQFLFEYFSETQRNKGNFPGRFSGRQFSNSRSEMNVSTLELGDSALYLCASSRTGGEDTGELFFGEGSRLTVL.

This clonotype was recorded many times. CDR3 sequence reads: CASSLGSGGALGTQYF. Written as DNA, the CDR3 is TGTGCCAGCAGCTTGGGAAGCGGGGGGGCCCTCGGGACCCAGTACTTC. V gene TRBV7-2 combines with J gene TRBJ2-5, with 10 bases fitting TRBD2. CDR3 length: 16 amino acids. With 3 bases clipped from V and 7 bases from J, the junction kept 11 bases outside the gene matches. The germline CDR1 and CDR2 sequences are SGHTA and FQGNSA. Supplemented by reference TRBV7-2 and TRBJ2-5, the full variable domain reads GAGVSQSPSNKVTEKGKDVELRCDPISGHTALYWYRQSLGQGLEFLIYFQGNSAPDKSGLPSDRFSAERTGGSVSTLTIQRTQQEDSAVYLCASSLGSGGALGTQYFGPGTRLLVL.

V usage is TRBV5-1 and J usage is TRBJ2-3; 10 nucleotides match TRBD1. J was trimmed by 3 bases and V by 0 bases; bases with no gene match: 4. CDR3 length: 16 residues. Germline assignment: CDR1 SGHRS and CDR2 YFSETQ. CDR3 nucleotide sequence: TGCGCCAGCAGCTTGGTGGGGACAGGGGTAACAGATACGCAGTATTTT. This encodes CASSLVGTGVTDTQYF.

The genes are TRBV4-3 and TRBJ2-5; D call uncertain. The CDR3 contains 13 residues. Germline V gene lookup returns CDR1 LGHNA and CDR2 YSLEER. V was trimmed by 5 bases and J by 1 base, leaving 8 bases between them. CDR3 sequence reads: CASSVTAQETQYF. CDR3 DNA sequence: TGCGCCAGCAGCGTAACAGCCCAAGAGACCCAGTACTTC.

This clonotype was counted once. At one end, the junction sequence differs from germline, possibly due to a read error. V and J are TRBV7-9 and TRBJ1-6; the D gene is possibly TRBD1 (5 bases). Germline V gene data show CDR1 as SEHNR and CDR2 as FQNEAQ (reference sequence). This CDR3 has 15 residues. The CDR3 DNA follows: TGTGCCAGCAGCATAGGGACCGGGGATAATTCACCCCTCAACTTT. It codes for CASSIGTGDNSPLNF.

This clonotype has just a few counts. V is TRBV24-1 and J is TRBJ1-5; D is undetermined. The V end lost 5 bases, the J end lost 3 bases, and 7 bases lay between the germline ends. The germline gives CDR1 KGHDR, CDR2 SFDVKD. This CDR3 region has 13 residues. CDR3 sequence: CATSGVNNQPQHF. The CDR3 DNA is TGTGCCACCAGTGGGGTGAACAATCAGCCCCAGCATTTT.

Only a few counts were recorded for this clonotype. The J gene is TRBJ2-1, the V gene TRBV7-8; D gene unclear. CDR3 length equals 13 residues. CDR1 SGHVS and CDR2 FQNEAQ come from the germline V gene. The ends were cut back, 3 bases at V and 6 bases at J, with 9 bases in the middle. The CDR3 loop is CASSFRSPNEQFF. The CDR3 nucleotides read TGTGCCAGCAGCTTCCGCAGCCCCAATGAGCAGTTCTTC.

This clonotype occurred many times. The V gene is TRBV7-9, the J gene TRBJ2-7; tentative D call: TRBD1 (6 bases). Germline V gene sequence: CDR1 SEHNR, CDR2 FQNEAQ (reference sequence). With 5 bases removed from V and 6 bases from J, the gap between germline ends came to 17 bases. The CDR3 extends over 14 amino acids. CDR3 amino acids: CASSILTGDREQYF. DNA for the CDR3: TGTGCCAGCAGCATATTGACAGGAGATCGCGAGCAGTACTTC.

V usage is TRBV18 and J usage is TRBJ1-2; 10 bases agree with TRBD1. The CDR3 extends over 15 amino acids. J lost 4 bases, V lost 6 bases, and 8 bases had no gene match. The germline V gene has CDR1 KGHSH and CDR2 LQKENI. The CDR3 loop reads CASSPDRGLIYGYTF. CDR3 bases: TGTGCCAGCTCCCCAGACAGGGGGCTTATCTATGGCTACACCTTC.

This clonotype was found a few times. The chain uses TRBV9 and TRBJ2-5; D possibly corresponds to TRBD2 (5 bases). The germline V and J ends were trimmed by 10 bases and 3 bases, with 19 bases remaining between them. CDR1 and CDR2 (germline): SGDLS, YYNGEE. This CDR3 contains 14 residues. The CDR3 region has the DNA TGTGCCGAGGGTCGGGGTGACATGAAAGAGACCCAGTACTTC. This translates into CAEGRGDMKETQYF.

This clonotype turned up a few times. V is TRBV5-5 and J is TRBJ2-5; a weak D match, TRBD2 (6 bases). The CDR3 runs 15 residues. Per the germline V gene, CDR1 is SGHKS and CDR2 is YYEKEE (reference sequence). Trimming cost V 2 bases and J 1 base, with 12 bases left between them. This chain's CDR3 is CASSFGPGGQETQYF. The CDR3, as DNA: TGTGCCAGCAGCTTTGGCCCCGGGGGCCAAGAGACCCAGTACTTC.

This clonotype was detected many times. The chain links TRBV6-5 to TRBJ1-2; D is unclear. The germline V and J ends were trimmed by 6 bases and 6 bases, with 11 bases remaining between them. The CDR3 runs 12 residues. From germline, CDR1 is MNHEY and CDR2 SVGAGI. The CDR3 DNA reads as TGTGCCAGCAGCCCAGGAAGGGATGGCTACACCTTC. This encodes CASSPGRDGYTF.

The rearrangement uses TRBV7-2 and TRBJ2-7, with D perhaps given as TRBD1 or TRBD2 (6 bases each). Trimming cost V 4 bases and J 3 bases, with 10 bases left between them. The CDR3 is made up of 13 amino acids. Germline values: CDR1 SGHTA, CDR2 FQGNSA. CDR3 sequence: CASSWRGNYEQYF. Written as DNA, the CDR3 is TGTGCCAGCAGCTGGAGGGGGAACTACGAGCAGTACTTC.

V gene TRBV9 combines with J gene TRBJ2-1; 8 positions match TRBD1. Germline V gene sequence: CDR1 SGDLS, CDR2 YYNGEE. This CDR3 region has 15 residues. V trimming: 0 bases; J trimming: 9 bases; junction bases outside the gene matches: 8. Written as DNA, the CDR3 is TGTGCCAGCAGCGTAGTCGGGACAGGATTAGGTGAGCAGTTCTTC. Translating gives CASSVVGTGLGEQFF.

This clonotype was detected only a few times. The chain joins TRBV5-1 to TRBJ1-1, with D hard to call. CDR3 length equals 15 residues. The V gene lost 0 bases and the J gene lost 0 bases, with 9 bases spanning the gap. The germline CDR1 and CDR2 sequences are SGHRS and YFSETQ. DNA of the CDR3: TGCGCCAGCAGCTTGGGGGTTCTCTTGAACACTGAAGCTTTCTTT. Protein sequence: CASSLGVLLNTEAFF.

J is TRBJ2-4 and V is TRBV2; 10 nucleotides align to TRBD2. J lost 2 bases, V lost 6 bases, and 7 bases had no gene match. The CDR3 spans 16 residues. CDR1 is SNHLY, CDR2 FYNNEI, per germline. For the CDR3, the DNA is TGTGCCAGCAGCGCGGCTAGCGGGGGAACCAAAAACATTCAGTACTTC. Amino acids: CASSAASGGTKNIQYF.

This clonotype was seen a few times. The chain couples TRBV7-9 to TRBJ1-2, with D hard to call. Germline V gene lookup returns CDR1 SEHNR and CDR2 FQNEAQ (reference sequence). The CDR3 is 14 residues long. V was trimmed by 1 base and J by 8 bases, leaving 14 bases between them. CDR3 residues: CASSLVAGEYGYTF. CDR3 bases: TGTGCCAGCAGCTTAGTAGCAGGAGAATACGGCTACACCTTC. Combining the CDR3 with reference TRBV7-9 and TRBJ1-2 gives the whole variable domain DTGVSQNPRHKITKRGQNVTFRCDPISEHNRLYWYRQTLGQGPEFLTYFQNEAQLEKSRLLSDRFSAERPKGSFSTLEIQRTEQGDSAMYLCASSLVAGEYGYTFGSGTRLTVV.

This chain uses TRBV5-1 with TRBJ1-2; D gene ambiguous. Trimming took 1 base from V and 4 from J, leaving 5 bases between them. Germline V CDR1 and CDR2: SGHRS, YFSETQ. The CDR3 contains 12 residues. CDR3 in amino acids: CASSLFSYGYTF. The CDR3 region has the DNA TGCGCCAGCAGCTTGTTTTCCTATGGCTACACCTTC.